These 30 T cell receptor beta chains originate from one sample sequenced in a study of post-analysis software for immune sequencing data. Whole-study findings and limits: Compared with controls, patients had more of roughly five TRBV segments, including TRBV5-6, TRBV5-1 and TRBV20-1.

No antigen has been assigned to these receptors. Libraries were made from TCR beta cDNA, and they carried unique molecular identifiers. Via MiXCR, TCRdb re-called the PCR reads, giving one row per CDR3 protein. The sample carries about 460,000 distinct CDR3 sequences, under 55% recorded once. The sequencing sample was made of blood. Every receptor here comes from a girl aged 10 to 17 with multiple sclerosis.

The chain couples TRBV5-1 to TRBJ2-5; D unclear. CDR1 and CDR2 from the germline V gene are SGHRS and YFSETQ. The germline V and J ends were trimmed by 1 base and 1 base, with 14 bases remaining between them. The CDR3 spans 16 residues. CDR3 coding DNA: TGCGCCAGCAGCTTGCTTGGCACCCAGGCCCAAGAGACCCAGTACTTC. Its protein product is CASSLLGTQAQETQYF.

This chain uses TRBV7-9 with TRBJ2-1, with a possible D match to TRBD2 (5 bases). The J call is uncertain, as TRBJ2-7 better fits the DNA end. Germline V gene data show CDR1 as SEHNR and CDR2 as FQNEAQ (reference sequence). This CDR3 is 14 amino acids long. The CDR3 DNA follows: TGTGCCAGCAGCTTAGCCCGGGATTCGGTCGAGCAGTACTTC. As protein: CASSLARDSVEQYF.

The V and J genes are TRBV20-1 and TRBJ1-1; D gene uncertain. Germline V gives CDR1 DFQATT, CDR2 SNEGSKA (reference sequence). V was shortened by 5 bases and J by 4 bases, with 17 bases between the two germline ends. The length of the CDR3 is 14 residues. The CDR3 bases are TGCAGTGCTCTCCGGGATGGAGGGATCACTGAAGCTTTCTTT. Protein sequence: CSALRDGGITEAFF.

The chain recombines TRBV24-1 with TRBJ2-4; a possible D gene is TRBD1 (5 bases). CDR1 is KGHDR, CDR2 SFDVKD, per germline. The CDR3 sequence is 14 residues long. Trimming took off 1 base at V and 6 bases at J, with 9 bases between the two ends. CDR3 region: CATSDLTQGNIQYF. The CDR3 bases are TGTGCCACCAGTGATTTAACGCAGGGAAACATTCAGTACTTC.

This clonotype was seen a few times. The rearrangement links TRBV29-1 to TRBJ1-1, with TRBD1 as a possible D gene (6 bases). The CDR3 totals 13 residues. Trimming took 6 bases from V and 5 from J, leaving 16 bases between them. Germline lookup yields CDR1 SQVTM and CDR2 ANQGSEA. In DNA, the CDR3 is TGCAGCGTCGACCCTCTAGGGGGTACTGAAGCTTTCTTT. Translating it yields CSVDPLGGTEAFF.

This clonotype was observed a handful of times. Relative to the germline gene, one junction end is altered; a read error may explain this. The chain links TRBV18 to TRBJ2-1; the match to TRBD2 covers 8 bases. CDR1 and CDR2 from the germline V gene are KGHSH and LQKENI. The CDR3 has 15 amino acids. CDR3 sequence reads: CASPPGIAGLYEQFF. The DNA for the CDR3 is TGTGCCAGCCCACCCGGGATAGCGGGACTGTATGAGCAGTTCTTC.

The chain employs TRBV5-1 and TRBJ2-3; possible D gene TRBD1, 6 bases. CDR1 and CDR2 (germline): SGHRS, YFSETQ. The V end was cut by 0 bases, the J end by 0 bases, with 17 bases between. The CDR3 runs to 18 residues. CDR3: CASSLAPYRVFSTDTQYF. The DNA for the CDR3 is TGCGCCAGCAGCTTGGCTCCTTACAGGGTATTTAGCACAGATACGCAGTATTTT. Complete variable domain (other parts from reference TRBV5-1 and TRBJ2-3): KAGVTQTPRYLIKTRGQQVTLSCSPISGHRSVSWYQQTPGQGLQFLFEYFSETQRNKGNFPGRFSGRQFSNSRSEMNVSTLELGDSALYLCASSLAPYRVFSTDTQYFGPGTRLTVL.

This clonotype was seen only a few times. The chain links TRBV27 to TRBJ2-7; 8 nucleotides agree with TRBD1. CDR1 is MNHEY, CDR2 SMNVEV, per germline (reference sequence). Trimming cost V 8 bases and J 4 bases; bases outside gene matches: 10. The CDR3 is 14 amino acids. CDR3 region: CASGLNRGVYEQYF. CDR3 nucleotides: TGTGCCAGCGGCCTAAACAGGGGGGTTTACGAGCAGTACTTC.

This chain uses TRBV2 with TRBJ2-5, with TRBD1 matching over 8 bases. The germline gives CDR1 SNHLY, CDR2 FYNNEI. The CDR3 contains 15 residues. The V and J ends lost 6 bases and 1 base, in that order; junction bases with no gene match: 7. DNA of the CDR3: TGTGCCAGCAGGAGGGACAGGACATCCCAAGAGACCCAGTACTTC. Translated, it gives CASRRDRTSQETQYF. Full variable domain (outside the CDR3, taken from reference TRBV2 and TRBJ2-5): EPEVTQTPSHQVTQMGQEVILRCVPISNHLYFYWYRQILGQKVEFLVSFYNNEISEKSEIFDDQFSVERPDGSNFTLKIRSTKLEDSAMYFCASRRDRTSQETQYFGPGTRLLVL.

This clonotype was observed a handful of times. The chain links TRBV5-1 to TRBJ1-1, with D possibly TRBD1 on 5 matching bases. V lost 2 bases and J lost 0, with 17 bases in between. The length of the CDR3 is 17 residues. Germline V gene data show CDR1 as SGHRS and CDR2 as YFSETQ. CDR3 nucleotides: TGCGCCAGCAGCTTTGGGGCGCAGTCAGTTATGAACACTGAAGCTTTCTTT. This translates into CASSFGAQSVMNTEAFF.

The V call is TRBV19, the J call TRBJ2-3; a possible D gene is TRBD2 (6 bases). Trimming took 7 bases from V and 3 from J, leaving 8 bases between them. Germline-derived CDR1 and CDR2 are LNHDA and SQIVND (reference sequence). The length of the CDR3 is 12 residues. The DNA for the CDR3 is TGTGCCAGTACGGCGGGGACAGATACGCAGTATTTT. This codes for CASTAGTDTQYF. The full variable domain, with the rest looked up from reference TRBV19 and TRBJ2-3, is DGGITQSPKYLFRKEGQNVTLSCEQNLNHDAMYWYRQDPGQGLRLIYYSQIVNDFQKGDIAEGYSVSREKKESFPLTVTSAQKNPTAFYLCASTAGTDTQYFGPGTRLTVL.

This chain links TRBV4-3 with TRBJ2-3; 8 bases are shared with TRBD1. Per germline, CDR1 LGHNA and CDR2 YSLEER. The CDR3 totals 16 residues. The V gene end was trimmed by 1 base and the J gene end by 4 bases; junction bases not matched to a gene: 7. The CDR3 protein is CASSQGTGMIADTQYF. CDR3 in DNA: TGCGCCAGCAGCCAAGGGACAGGGATGATCGCAGATACGCAGTATTTT.

This clonotype was counted ten times or more. V gene TRBV20-1 combines with J gene TRBJ2-1; 9 nucleotides match TRBD2. The junction had 14 bases not matched to a gene; V was cut back by 3 bases and J by 14 bases. This CDR3 spans 14 amino acids. Per germline, CDR1 DFQATT and CDR2 SNEGSKA (reference sequence). DNA of the CDR3: TGCAGTGCTAGTTTAGGCCCTAGCGGGATCGGCGAGTTCTTC. Protein sequence: CSASLGPSGIGEFF.

J is TRBJ2-7 and V is TRBV20-1, with D maybe TRBD1 (6 bases). The germline CDR1 and CDR2 sequences are DFQATT and SNEGSKA (reference sequence). The V gene lost 7 bases and the J gene lost 3 bases, with 13 bases spanning the gap. This CDR3 is built from 12 residues. The CDR3 coding sequence is TGCAGTGGGGACAACGGTCTCTACGAGCAGTACTTC. Translated, it gives CSGDNGLYEQYF.

The gene calls are TRBV14 and TRBJ2-1; no reliable D call. Germline V gene lookup returns CDR1 SGHDN and CDR2 FVKESK. Trimming removed 2 bases at V and 4 bases at J, with 9 bases between. The CDR3 has 14 residues. The CDR3 coding sequence is TGTGCCAGCAGCCAAATTGATAAGTACAATGAGCAGTTCTTC. Translated, it gives CASSQIDKYNEQFF.

With regard to this clonotype: A much bigger clone sits one base away, suggesting this may be a read error. This chain connects TRBV10-3 to TRBJ2-5, with 7 nucleotides matching TRBD2. The V segment lost 3 bases and the J segment 3 bases; nucleotides outside the gene matches: 1. There are 13 residues in the CDR3. From germline, CDR1 is ENHRY and CDR2 SYGVKD. CDR3: CAISDSGKETQYF. The DNA of the CDR3 is TGTGCCATCAGTGACAGCGGGAAAGAGACCCAGTACTTC.

This chain uses TRBV29-1 with TRBJ2-1; TRBD1 agrees at 11 bases. Germline assignment: CDR1 SQVTM and CDR2 ANQGSEA. The V gene end was trimmed by 8 bases and the J gene end by 10 bases; junction bases not matched to a gene: 10. This CDR3 is built from 13 residues. The CDR3, as DNA: TGCAGCTCGGACGCCGGGACAGGGGGGGAGCAGTTCTTC. Amino acids: CSSDAGTGGEQFF.

This clonotype was picked up a small number of times. The genes are TRBV12-3 or TRBV12-4 and TRBJ2-1, with D perhaps matching TRBD1 (6 bases). Trimming stripped 6 bases from V and 1 base from J, with 13 bases between. CDR3 size: 15 residues. CDR3 protein: CASSPGVRSYNEQFF. The CDR3 region has the DNA TGTGCCAGCAGCCCAGGGGTTAGGTCCTACAATGAGCAGTTCTTC.

The chain carries TRBV6-5 and TRBJ1-3; 7 bases fit TRBD1. Germline trimming cut 0 bases from V and 4 bases from J; bases unmatched to any gene: 3. Germline values: CDR1 MNHEY, CDR2 SVGAGI. The CDR3 spans 15 residues. The CDR3 protein is CASSYSGTEGNTIYF. The CDR3 region has the DNA TGTGCCAGCAGTTACTCGGGGACAGAAGGAAACACCATATATTTT.

The chain recombines TRBV20-1 with TRBJ2-3; 9 bases are a match to TRBD2. After removal of 3 bases from V and 4 bases from J, the junction contained 5 bases not matched to a gene. Germline lookup yields CDR1 DFQATT and CDR2 SNEGSKA (reference sequence). There are 14 residues in the CDR3. The CDR3 DNA reads as TGCAGTGCTAGCTTAGCGGGAGTACCAGATACGCAGTATTTT. It codes for CSASLAGVPDTQYF.

The rearrangement joins TRBV6-1 to TRBJ1-2, with no clear D. V lost 6 bases and J 3 bases, leaving 14 bases between the germline ends. Per germline, CDR1 MNHNS and CDR2 SASEGT. The CDR3 has 14 amino acids. CDR3 sequence: CASRVQTGYYGYTF. As DNA, the CDR3 is TGTGCCAGCAGAGTGCAGACGGGGTACTATGGCTACACCTTC.

This clonotype showed up just a few times. This chain uses TRBV9 with TRBJ2-3, with TRBD1 matching over 12 bases. The CDR3 extends over 16 amino acids. V dropped 7 bases and J dropped 6; count of bases not matched to a gene: 12. Germline V gene data show CDR1 as SGDLS and CDR2 as YYNGEE. The CDR3 sequence is CASAHRDRGQSDTQYF. The CDR3 DNA reads TGTGCCAGCGCTCACCGGGACAGGGGGCAATCGGATACGCAGTATTTT. Full variable domain (missing parts from reference TRBV9 and TRBJ2-3): DSGVTQTPKHLITATGQRVTLRCSPRSGDLSVYWYQQSLDQGLQFLIQYYNGEERAKGNILERFSAQQFPDLHSELNLSSLELGDSALYFCASAHRDRGQSDTQYFGPGTRLTVL.

Concerning this clonotype: A clone one base away is much larger, so this may be a read error. Written as DNA, the CDR3 is TGTGCCAGCAGCTTGGGGGCCGGGCGGAACAATGAGCGGTTCTTC. This codes for CASSLGAGRNNERFF. The chain joins TRBV5-6 to TRBJ2-1; D unclear. The length of the CDR3 is 15 residues. The germline CDR1 and CDR2 sequences are SGHDT and YYEEEE.

Points on this clonotype: A much larger clone sits a single nucleotide away, making a read error possible. The chain carries TRBV7-3 and TRBJ2-6, with TRBD1 identical over 8 bases. Germline V gene sequence: CDR1 SGHTA, CDR2 FQGTGA. The CDR3 spans 17 residues. CDR3 protein: CASSLENRGTGTNVLTF. The CDR3 bases are TGTGCCAGCAGCTTAGAAAACAGGGGGACTGGGACCAACGTCCTGACTTTC.

This clonotype was recorded a few times. This chain uses TRBV7-9 with TRBJ1-4, with D maybe TRBD1 (6 bases). The CDR3 is 14 residues long. Trimming took 3 bases from V and 3 from J, leaving 8 bases between them. Germline assignment: CDR1 SEHNR and CDR2 FQNEAQ (reference sequence). CDR3 amino acids: CASSLDRANEKLFF. The DNA for the CDR3 is TGTGCCAGCAGCTTGGACAGAGCTAATGAAAAACTGTTTTTT.

In its sample, this clonotype was seen a few times. The chain carries TRBV12-3 or TRBV12-4 and TRBJ2-7, with D possibly being TRBD2 (6 bases). Trimming took off 3 bases at V and 3 bases at J, with 12 bases between the two ends. The CDR3 runs 14 residues. The CDR3 region has the DNA TGTGCCAGCAGTTTTGGGGGGACGTTCTACGAGCAGTACTTC. Translated: CASSFGGTFYEQYF.

In its sample, this clonotype was seen a few times. This chain connects TRBV6-5 to TRBJ2-5; D may match TRBD1 or TRBD2 (5 bases each). In germline, CDR1 is MNHEY, CDR2 SVGAGI. CDR3 length equals 16 residues. Deletions cut 0 bases from V and 2 bases from J, with 13 bases between. The CDR3 loop reads CASSYSTGDGQETQYF. The CDR3 region has the DNA TGTGCCAGCAGTTACTCAACCGGGGACGGGCAAGAGACCCAGTACTTC.

The V gene is TRBV27, the J gene TRBJ1-6, with 10 bases that match TRBD1. V was pared by 5 bases and J by 9 bases, with 19 bases of the junction left unmatched. There are 19 residues in the CDR3. CDR1 is MNHEY, CDR2 SMNVEV, per germline (reference sequence). The CDR3 region is CASSIKTGGAYPSRSPLHF. CDR3 coding DNA: TGTGCCAGCAGTATAAAGACAGGGGGCGCGTACCCTAGTCGTTCACCCCTCCACTTT.

A word on this clonotype: Germline and junction disagree at one end, which may indicate a read error. The chain joins TRBV5-1 to TRBJ2-3; no firm D call. The germline CDR1 and CDR2 sequences are SGHRS and YFSETQ. The CDR3 runs to 14 residues. Here the CDR3 reads CAGSTRLATDTQYF. CDR3 nucleotides: TGCGCCGGCAGCACAAGACTGGCCACAGATACGCAGTATTTT.

This clonotype occurred a few times. The V gene is TRBV7-2, the J gene TRBJ2-2, with D possibly matching TRBD2 (6 bases). CDR1 is SGHTA, CDR2 FQGNSA, per germline. Trimming left V 3 bases short and J 5 bases short, with 13 bases between. The CDR3 runs 15 residues. CDR3 coding DNA: TGTGCCAGCAGCTTGATTCTTGGGGGGACCGGGGAGCTGTTTTTT. It encodes CASSLILGGTGELFF. The complete variable domain, with remaining parts taken from reference TRBV7-2 and TRBJ2-2, reads GAGVSQSPSNKVTEKGKDVELRCDPISGHTALYWYRQSLGQGLEFLIYFQGNSAPDKSGLPSDRFSAERTGGSVSTLTIQRTQQEDSAVYLCASSLILGGTGELFFGEGSRLTVL.